The 10 T cell receptor beta chains reported below all come from one sample, sequenced in a study of Tregs in tolerant kidney transplant recipients. Recipients received nonmyeloablative bone marrow transplants from related graft donors, with transient mixed chimerism. Using immunoSEQ multiplex PCR, the repertoire was profiled, and TCRdb retains in-frame clones only, with some absent. The repertoire shows about 14,000 clones; the top ten hold about 26%. The specimen comprised CD8+ T cells from blood (PBMCs), sampled 6 months after the transplant. The receptor source for this set is a human patient who received a combined kidney and bone marrow transplant. Some T cells may be the graft donor's.

As regards this clone: Read data end 3 residues before the CDR3 end; the end is taken from the germline J gene. The V gene is TRBV14, the J gene TRBJ2-7; no definite D call. The V gene lost 1 base and the J gene lost 1 base, with 11 bases spanning the gap. The CDR3 is 15 amino acids. From germline, CDR1 is SGHDN and CDR2 FVKESK. CDR3 in amino acids: CASSQGLSLSYEQYF. CDR3 bases read: TGTGCCAGCAGCCAAGGACTCTCTCTATCCTACGAG.

Regarding this clone: The read halts 3 residues ahead of the CDR3 end, with the missing end drawn from the germline J gene. The chain couples TRBV2 to TRBJ2-1; 7 nucleotides line up with TRBD1. The CDR3 extends over 15 amino acids. Trimming cost V 5 bases and J 2 bases; bases outside gene matches: 6. Germline CDR1 is SNHLY and CDR2 is FYNNEI. The CDR3 here is CASSWTGSTYNEQFF. The CDR3 bases that were read are TGTGCCAGCAGTTGGACAGGTTCAACCTACAATGAG. Based on the CDR3 plus reference TRBV2 and TRBJ2-1, the full variable domain is EPEVTQTPSHQVTQMGQEVILRCVPISNHLYFYWYRQILGQKVEFLVSFYNNEISEKSEIFDDQFSVERPDGSNFTLKIRSTKLEDSAMYFCASSWTGSTYNEQFFGPGTRLTVL.

Regarding this clone: The sequenced fragment ends 3 residues before the CDR3 boundary, so the rest is inferred from the germline J gene. The V and J genes are TRBV6-2 or TRBV6-3 and TRBJ2-7; the D gene is possibly TRBD2 (5 bases). The CDR3 length is 16 residues. V lost 0 bases to trimming and J lost 0 bases, with 12 bases between them. Germline V CDR1 and CDR2: MNHEY, SVGEGT. The chain's CDR3 is CASSYSLVRGSYEQYF. The part of the CDR3 DNA that was read is TGTGCCAGCAGTTACTCTCTAGTCCGGGGCTCCTACGAG.

Concerning this clone itself: The observed sequence ends 3 residues before the CDR3 terminus, with the missing tail filled in from the germline J gene. This chain links TRBV6-4 with TRBJ1-2; the match to TRBD1 covers 12 bases. V shed 2 bases and J 5 bases; nucleotides not matched to a gene: 6. Germline values: CDR1 MRHNA, CDR2 SNTAGT. This CDR3 comprises 16 residues. This chain's CDR3 is CASSDQGTGGLYGYTF. Partial CDR3 DNA: TGTGCCAGCAGTGACCAAGGGACAGGGGGCCTTTATGGC.

Of note for this clone: The observed sequence ends 3 residues before the CDR3 terminus, with the missing tail filled in from the germline J gene. The chain recombines TRBV30 with TRBJ1-2; D may be TRBD1 (5 bases). The CDR3 spans 13 residues. The germline CDR1 and CDR2 sequences are GTSNPN and SVGIG (reference sequence). The sequenced CDR3 bases are TGTGCCTGGAGTGCCTTGGGGGACTACGAC. Encoded protein: CAWSALGDYD. The CDR3 in its entirety is CAWSALGDYDYTF.

Comments on this clone: The read terminates 3 residues ahead of where the CDR3 ends, so the germline J gene completes it. The V and J genes are TRBV5-1 and TRBJ2-2; D call uncertain. The CDR3 loop spans 13 amino acids. The V gene lost 0 bases and the J gene lost 6 bases, with 6 bases spanning the gap. Germline lookup yields CDR1 SGHRS and CDR2 YFSETQ. The CDR3 bases that were read are TGCGCCAGCAGCTTGGTAGTCGCCGGGGAG. This encodes CASSLVVAGE. From start to end, the CDR3 is CASSLVVAGELFF.

As regards this clone: The read halts 3 residues ahead of the CDR3 end, with the missing end drawn from the germline J gene. J is TRBJ2-5 and V is TRBV11-2, with unresolved D. Germline CDR1 is SGHAT and CDR2 is FQNNGV. V gave up 1 base and J gave up 4 bases, with 4 bases separating them. CDR3 size: 12 residues. The CDR3 here is CASSLAGETQYF. Incomplete CDR3 DNA: TGTGCCAGCAGCTTAGCGGGAGAGACC.

As for this clone: The missing CDR3 end, 3 residues past where the read stops, is filled in from the germline J gene. The chain recombines TRBV7-2 with TRBJ2-1; perhaps TRBD1 as D (5 bases). Trimming cost V 0 bases and J 0 bases, with 12 bases left between them. There are 17 residues in the CDR3. The germline V gene has CDR1 SGHTA and CDR2 FQGNSA. The sequenced CDR3 bases are TGTGCCAGCAGCTTAGCGTGGGGCCCCTCCTCCTACAATGAG. Translation gives CASSLAWGPSSYNE. The whole CDR3 is CASSLAWGPSSYNEQFF.

As regards this clone: From the germline J gene comes the end of the CDR3, since the read stops 3 residues before it. The gene calls are TRBV19 and TRBJ2-2; possibly TRBD2 for D (5 bases). The ends were cut back, 0 bases at V and 4 bases at J, with 15 bases in the middle. The CDR3 runs 17 residues. Germline loops: CDR1 LNHDA, CDR2 SQIVND (reference sequence). The CDR3 reads CASSIEAARTFTGELFF. The DNA read from the CDR3 is TGTGCCAGTAGTATAGAGGCAGCGAGGACTTTCACCGGGGAG.

Details on this clone: The read ends 3 residues early relative to the CDR3; the germline J gene fills the gap. This chain joins TRBV2 and TRBJ1-2; possibly TRBD1 for D (6 bases). The length of the CDR3 is 14 residues. V was pared by 6 bases and J by 6 bases, with 17 bases between. Germline CDR1 reads SNHLY; CDR2 reads FYNNEI. The CDR3 loop reads CASRSGGAVNGYTF. The sequenced part of the CDR3 DNA is TGTGCCAGCAGGTCCGGGGGGGCGGTAAATGGC.